This T cell receptor (beta chain) was profiled in a study of shared clonotypes between healthy human individuals. Study in general: Every donor yielded three CD4 naive, three CD4 memory, two CD8 naive and one CD8 memory plate.

In this sample, this clone turned up once. Its antigen is undetermined. The data were produced by immunoSEQ multiplex PCR, yet TCRdb's version contains in-frame clones alone and is incomplete. The top ten clones hold over 0.8% of a sample with approximately 1,000,000 clones, roughly 80% of them seen once. Trimming took off 3 bases at V and 6 bases at J, with 10 bases between the two ends. The CDR3 has 13 amino acids. Germline loops: CDR1 MNHEY, CDR2 SMNVEV (reference sequence). Findings and limits, study-wide: Clonotype sharing among the donors was expected to vary with sequencing depth.

Sequences were obtained from memory CD4+ T cells from PBMCs. Subset specified: CD45RA-negative fraction. The chain is built from TRBV27 and TRBJ2-3, with no clear D. The receptor was isolated from a man aged 18 to 29 in good health. Some clones in this sample may be carry-over from other donors' samples. Here the CDR3 reads CASSLVLGDTQYF. The CDR3 DNA is TGTGCCAGCAGTTTGGTACTGGGGGATACGCAGTATTTT.